This T cell receptor (beta chain) was captured in a study of shared clonotypes between healthy human individuals. TCRdb's table, derived via immunoSEQ multiplex PCR, lists solely in-frame clones and lacks some. The sample lists around 440,000 clones, approximately 80% occurring once. On this clone itself: A much larger clone lies one base from this, so it may be a read error. The identical CDR3 is also encoded by other nucleotide sequences in the sample.

Trimming took off 6 bases at V and 3 bases at J, with 6 bases between the two ends. The CDR3 is 11 amino acids. Germline CDR1 and CDR2: SGHDN and FVKESK. The sample taken for sequencing was PBMCs. The genes are TRBV14 and TRBJ2-7; D ambiguous. The TCR comes from a woman aged 40 to 50 in good health. Some clones in this sample may be carry-over from other donors' samples. The chain's CDR3 is CASSQSYEQYF. The DNA for the CDR3 is TGTGCCAGCAGTCAAAGCTACGAGCAGTACTTC. Full variable domain (outside the CDR3, taken from reference TRBV14 and TRBJ2-7): EAGVTQFPSHSVIEKGQTVTLRCDPISGHDNLYWYRRVMGKEIKFLLHFVKESKQDESGMPNNRFLAERTGGTYSTLKVQPAELEDSGVYFCASSQSYEQYFGPGTRLTVT.